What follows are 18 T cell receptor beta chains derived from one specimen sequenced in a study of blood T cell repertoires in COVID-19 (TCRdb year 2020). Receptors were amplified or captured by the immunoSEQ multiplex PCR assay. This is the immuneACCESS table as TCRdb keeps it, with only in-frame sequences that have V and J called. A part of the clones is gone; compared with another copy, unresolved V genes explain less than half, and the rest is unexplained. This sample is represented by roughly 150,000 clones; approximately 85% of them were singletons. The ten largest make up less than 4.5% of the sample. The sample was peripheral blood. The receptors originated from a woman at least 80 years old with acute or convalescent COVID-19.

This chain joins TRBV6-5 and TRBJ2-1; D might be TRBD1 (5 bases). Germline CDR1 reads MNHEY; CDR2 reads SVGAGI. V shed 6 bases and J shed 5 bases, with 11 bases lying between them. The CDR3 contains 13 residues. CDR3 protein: CASRGDSHNEQFF. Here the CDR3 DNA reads TGTGCCAGCAGGGGCGACAGCCACAATGAGCAGTTCTTC.

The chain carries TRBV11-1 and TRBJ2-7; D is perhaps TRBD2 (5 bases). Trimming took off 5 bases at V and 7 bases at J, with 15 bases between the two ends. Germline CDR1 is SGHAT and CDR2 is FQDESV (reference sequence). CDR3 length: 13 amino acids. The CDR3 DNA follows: TGTGCCAGCAGCCACGGGGTGCGGTGGGAGCAGTACTTC. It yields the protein CASSHGVRWEQYF.

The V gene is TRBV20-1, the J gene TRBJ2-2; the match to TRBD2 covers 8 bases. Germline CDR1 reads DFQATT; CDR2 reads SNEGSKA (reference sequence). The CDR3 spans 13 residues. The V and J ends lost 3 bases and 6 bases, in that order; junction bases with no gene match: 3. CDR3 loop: CSASAGGSGELFF. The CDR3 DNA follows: TGCAGTGCTAGTGCGGGGGGCTCCGGGGAGCTGTTTTTT.

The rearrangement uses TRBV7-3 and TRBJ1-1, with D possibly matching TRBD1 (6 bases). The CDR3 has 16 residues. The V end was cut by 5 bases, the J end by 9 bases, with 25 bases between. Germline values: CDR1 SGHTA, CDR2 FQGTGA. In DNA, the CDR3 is TGTGCCAGCAGCACCTCCGCCGGACAGCCGCTAGGGCAAGCTTTCTTT. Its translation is CASSTSAGQPLGQAFF.

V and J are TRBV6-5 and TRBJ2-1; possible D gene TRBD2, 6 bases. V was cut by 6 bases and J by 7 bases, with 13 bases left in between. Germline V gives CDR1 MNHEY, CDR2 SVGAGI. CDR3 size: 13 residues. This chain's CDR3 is CASSLSGGNEQFF. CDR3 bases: TGTGCCAGCAGCTTAAGCGGAGGGAATGAGCAGTTCTTC.

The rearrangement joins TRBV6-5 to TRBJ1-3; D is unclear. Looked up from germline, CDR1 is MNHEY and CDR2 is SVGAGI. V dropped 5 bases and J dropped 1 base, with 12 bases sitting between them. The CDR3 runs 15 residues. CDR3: CASSRVYGSGNTIYF. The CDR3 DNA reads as TGTGCCAGCAGTAGAGTGTACGGTTCTGGAAACACCATATATTTT.

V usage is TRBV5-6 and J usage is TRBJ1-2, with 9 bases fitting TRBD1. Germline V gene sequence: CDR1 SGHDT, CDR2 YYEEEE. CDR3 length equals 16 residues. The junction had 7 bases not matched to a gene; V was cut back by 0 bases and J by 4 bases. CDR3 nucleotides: TGTGCCAGCAGCTTGGAAGGGACAGGGAGGAGCTATGGCTACACCTTC. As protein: CASSLEGTGRSYGYTF.

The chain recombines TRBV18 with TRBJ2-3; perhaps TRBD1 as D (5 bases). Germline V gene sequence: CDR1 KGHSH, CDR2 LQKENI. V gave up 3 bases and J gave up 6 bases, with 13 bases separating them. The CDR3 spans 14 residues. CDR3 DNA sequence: TGTGCCAGCTCACCGGGGCCGAGTTCGGATACGCAGTATTTT. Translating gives CASSPGPSSDTQYF.

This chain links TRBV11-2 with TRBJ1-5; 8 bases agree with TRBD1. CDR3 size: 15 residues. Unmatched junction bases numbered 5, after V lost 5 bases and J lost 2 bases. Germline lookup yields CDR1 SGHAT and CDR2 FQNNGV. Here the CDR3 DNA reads TGTGCCAGCAGCGCCCAGGGACAGGGCAATCAGCCCCAGCATTTT. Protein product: CASSAQGQGNQPQHF. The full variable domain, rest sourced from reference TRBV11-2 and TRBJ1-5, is EAGVAQSPRYKIIEKRQSVAFWCNPISGHATLYWYQQILGQGPKLLIQFQNNGVVDDSQLPKDRFSAERLKGVDSTLKIQPAKLEDSAVYLCASSAQGQGNQPQHFGDGTRLSIL.

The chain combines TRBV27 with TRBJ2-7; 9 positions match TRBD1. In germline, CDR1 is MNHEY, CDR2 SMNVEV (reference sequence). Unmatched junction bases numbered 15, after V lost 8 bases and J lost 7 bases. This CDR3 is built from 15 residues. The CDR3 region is CASGSMGQGIGEQYF. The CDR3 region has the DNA TGTGCCAGCGGATCTATGGGACAGGGAATTGGGGAGCAGTACTTC.

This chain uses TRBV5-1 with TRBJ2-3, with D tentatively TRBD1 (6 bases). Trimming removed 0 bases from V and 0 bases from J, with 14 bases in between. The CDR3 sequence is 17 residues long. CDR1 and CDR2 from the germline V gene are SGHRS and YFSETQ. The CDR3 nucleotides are TGCGCCAGCAGCTTGGGTCGAACAGGGTCTAGCACAGATACGCAGTATTTT. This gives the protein CASSLGRTGSSTDTQYF.

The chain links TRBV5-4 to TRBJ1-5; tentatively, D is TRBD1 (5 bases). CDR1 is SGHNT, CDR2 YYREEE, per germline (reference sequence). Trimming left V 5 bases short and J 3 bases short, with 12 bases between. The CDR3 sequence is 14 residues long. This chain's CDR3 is CASSSGGPNQPQHF. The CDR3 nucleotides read TGTGCCAGCAGTTCCGGGGGTCCCAATCAGCCCCAGCATTTT.

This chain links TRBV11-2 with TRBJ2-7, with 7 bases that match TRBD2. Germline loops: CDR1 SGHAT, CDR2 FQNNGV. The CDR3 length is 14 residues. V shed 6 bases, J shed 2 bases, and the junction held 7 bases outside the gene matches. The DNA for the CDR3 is TGTGCCAGCAGTTCGGGGGGACGGGCCTACGAGCAGTACTTC. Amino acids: CASSSGGRAYEQYF.

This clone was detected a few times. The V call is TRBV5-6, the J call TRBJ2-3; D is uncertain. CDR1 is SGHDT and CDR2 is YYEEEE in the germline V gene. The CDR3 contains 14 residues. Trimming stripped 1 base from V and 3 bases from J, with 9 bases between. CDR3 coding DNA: TGTGCCAGCAGCTTGTATCAGATAACAGATACGCAGTATTTT. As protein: CASSLYQITDTQYF.

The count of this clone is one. CDR3 nucleotide sequence: TGTGCCAGCAGTTTGGGGCGTTTCAGAACCCACGAGCAGTACTTC. It yields the protein CASSLGRFRTHEQYF. This rearrangement joins TRBV28 to TRBJ2-7, with a weak D call TRBD1 (5 bases). From germline, CDR1 is MDHEN and CDR2 SYDVKM. The V end lost 3 bases, the J end lost 5 bases, and 17 bases lay between the germline ends. This CDR3 comprises 15 residues. Based on the CDR3 plus reference TRBV28 and TRBJ2-7, the full variable domain is DVKVTQSSRYLVKRTGEKVFLECVQDMDHENMFWYRQDPGLGLRLIYFSYDVKMKEKGDIPEGYSVSREKKERFSLILESASTNQTSMYLCASSLGRFRTHEQYFGPGTRLTVT.

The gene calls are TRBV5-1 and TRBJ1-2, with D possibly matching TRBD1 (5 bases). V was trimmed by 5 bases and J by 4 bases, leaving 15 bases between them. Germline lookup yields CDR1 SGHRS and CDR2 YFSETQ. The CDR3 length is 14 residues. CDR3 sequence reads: CASRMDTASYGYTF. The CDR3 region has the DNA TGCGCCAGCAGAATGGACACTGCCAGCTATGGCTACACCTTC.

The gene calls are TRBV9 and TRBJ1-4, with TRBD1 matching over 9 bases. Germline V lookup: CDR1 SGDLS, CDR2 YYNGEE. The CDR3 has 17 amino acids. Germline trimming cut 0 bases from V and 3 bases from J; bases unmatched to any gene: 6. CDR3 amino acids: CASSVAGQGRANEKLFF. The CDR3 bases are TGTGCCAGCAGCGTAGCAGGACAGGGGCGAGCTAATGAAAAACTGTTTTTT.

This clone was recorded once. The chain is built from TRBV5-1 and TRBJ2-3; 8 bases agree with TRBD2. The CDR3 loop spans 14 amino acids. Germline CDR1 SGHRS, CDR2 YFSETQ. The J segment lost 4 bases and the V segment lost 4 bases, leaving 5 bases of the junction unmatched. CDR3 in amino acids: CASSPGGYSDTQYF. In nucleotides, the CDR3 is TGCGCCAGCAGCCCGGGGGGGTATTCAGATACGCAGTATTTT.